The text below deals with one TCR beta chain. What it recognizes is unknown. The data stem from a study of cytomegalovirus exposure and HLA in healthy donors. Findings and limits, study-wide: Most of the CMV-associated TCR beta chains (in a later analysis) appeared to be HLA-restricted. Cytomegalovirus-associated status was assigned to around 160 TCR beta chains.

Vbeta (60) and Jbeta (13) primers were used in the PCR. Original methodology: In a later analysis, of around 83 million unique beta chains, some 10 million appeared in at least two donors. Generated by immunoSEQ multiplex PCR, the TCRdb table keeps only in-frame clones and is missing some. The V and J calls and clone size come from that table; D and trimming were worked out from the DNA. This repertoire shows about 150,000 clones, about 76% found once; its top ten account for roughly 4.3%. CDR1 and CDR2 (germline): SGHDN, FVKESK. CDR3 length: 11 residues. V lost 3 bases and J lost 7; bases outside the gene matches: 0.

The chain couples TRBV14 to TRBJ2-7; 7 positions agree with TRBD2. Sequencing was done on a sample of PBMCs. This clonotype was obtained from a male donor in good health and CMV-seronegative. CDR3 sequence: CASSHGGEQYF. CDR3 nucleotides: TGTGCCAGCAGCCACGGGGGGGAGCAGTACTTC.